This TCR beta chain was captured by sequencing in a study of T-cell memory formation after mild COVID-19. Study summary: For the most part, TCR clusters were specific to one donor. Whole-study findings and limits: Second-wave clones with a day 37 peak had unconfirmed SARS-CoV-2 specificity. Clones that contracted from day 15 to 85 were balanced CD4/CD8, while later expanders leaned CD4+.

Comment on this clonotype: The antigen is not known.

TCRdb itself ran the 5' RACE reads through MiXCR, one entry per CDR3 protein. The data contain 450,000 to 650,000 distinct CDR3 sequences, around 21% of them singletons. J lost 7 bases, V lost 4 bases, and 14 bases had no gene match. The CDR3 has 17 residues. The receptor's source is an adult woman who had mild COVID-19 (a few samples of this study predate the infection). Cell type and time point are not known. The sequenced material came from PBMCs or a T cell subset sorted from them (not recorded which). This chain joins TRBV12-3 or TRBV12-4 and TRBJ2-2; 8 bases match TRBD2. CDR3 amino acids: CASSYHREREHNGELFF. CDR3 bases: TGTGCCAGCAGTTACCACAGGGAGCGGGAGCACAACGGGGAGCTGTTTTTT.